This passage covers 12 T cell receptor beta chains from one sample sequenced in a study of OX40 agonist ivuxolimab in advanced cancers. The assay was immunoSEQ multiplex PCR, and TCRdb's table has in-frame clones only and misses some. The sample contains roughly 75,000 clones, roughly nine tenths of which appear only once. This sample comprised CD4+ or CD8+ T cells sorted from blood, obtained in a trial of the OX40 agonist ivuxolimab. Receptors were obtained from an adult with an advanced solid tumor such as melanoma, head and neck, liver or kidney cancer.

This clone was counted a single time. Written as DNA, the CDR3 is TGTGCCAGCAGTTACTCTGGGGGGGGGAACACTGAAGCTTTCTTT. It codes for CASSYSGGGNTEAFF. The rearrangement joins TRBV6-6 to TRBJ1-1, with D possibly matching TRBD1 (5 bases). The V end was cut by 0 bases, the J end by 1 base, with 9 bases between. Germline V gene lookup returns CDR1 MNHNY and CDR2 SVGAGI (reference sequence). This CDR3 comprises 15 residues.

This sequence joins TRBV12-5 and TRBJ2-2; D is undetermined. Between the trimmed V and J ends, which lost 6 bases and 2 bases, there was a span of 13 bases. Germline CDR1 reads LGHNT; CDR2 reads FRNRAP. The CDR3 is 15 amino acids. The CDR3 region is CASGFGNINTGELFF. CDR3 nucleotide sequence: TGTGCTAGTGGCTTCGGTAACATTAACACCGGGGAGCTGTTTTTT.

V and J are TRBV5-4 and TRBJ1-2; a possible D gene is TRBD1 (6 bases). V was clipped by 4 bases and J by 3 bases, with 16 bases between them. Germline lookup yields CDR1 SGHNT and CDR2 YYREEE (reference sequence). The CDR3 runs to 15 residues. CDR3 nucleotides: TGTGCCAGCAGCAGACCCACAGGGTTGGACTATGGCTACACCTTC. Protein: CASSRPTGLDYGYTF.

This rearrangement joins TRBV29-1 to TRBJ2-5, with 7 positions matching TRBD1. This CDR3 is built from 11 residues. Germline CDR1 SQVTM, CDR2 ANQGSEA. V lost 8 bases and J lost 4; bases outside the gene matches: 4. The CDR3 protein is CSTRTGETQYF. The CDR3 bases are TGCAGCACTAGGACAGGAGAGACCCAGTACTTC.

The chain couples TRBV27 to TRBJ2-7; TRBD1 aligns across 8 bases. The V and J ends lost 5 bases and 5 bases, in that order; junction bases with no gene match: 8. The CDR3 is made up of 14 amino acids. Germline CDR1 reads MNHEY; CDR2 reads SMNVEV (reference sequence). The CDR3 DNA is TGTGCCAGCAGTGGCCGGGACAGGTTGAACGAGCAGTACTTC. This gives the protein CASSGRDRLNEQYF.

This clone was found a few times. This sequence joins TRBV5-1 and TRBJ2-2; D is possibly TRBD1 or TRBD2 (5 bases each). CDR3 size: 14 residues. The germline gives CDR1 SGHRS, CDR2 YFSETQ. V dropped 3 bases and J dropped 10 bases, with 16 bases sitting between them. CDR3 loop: CASSSGDVSQELFF. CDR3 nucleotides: TGCGCCAGCAGCTCCGGGGACGTTTCACAGGAGCTGTTTTTT. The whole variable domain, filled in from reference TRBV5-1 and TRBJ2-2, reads KAGVTQTPRYLIKTRGQQVTLSCSPISGHRSVSWYQQTPGQGLQFLFEYFSETQRNKGNFPGRFSGRQFSNSRSEMNVSTLELGDSALYLCASSSGDVSQELFFGEGSRLTVL.

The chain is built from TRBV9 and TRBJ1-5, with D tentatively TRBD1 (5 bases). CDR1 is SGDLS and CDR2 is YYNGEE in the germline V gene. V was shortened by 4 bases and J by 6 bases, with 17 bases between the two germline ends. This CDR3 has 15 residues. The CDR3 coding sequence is TGTGCCAGCAGCCCATCTGGGGGGGGTATTCAGCCCCAGCATTTT. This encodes CASSPSGGGIQPQHF.

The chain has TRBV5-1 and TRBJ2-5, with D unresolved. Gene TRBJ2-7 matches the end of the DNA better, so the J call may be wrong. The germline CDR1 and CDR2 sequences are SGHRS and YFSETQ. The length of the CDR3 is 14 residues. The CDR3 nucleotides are TGCGCCAGCAGCTTGGCCCAGACGGATTACGAGCAGTACTTC. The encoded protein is CASSLAQTDYEQYF.

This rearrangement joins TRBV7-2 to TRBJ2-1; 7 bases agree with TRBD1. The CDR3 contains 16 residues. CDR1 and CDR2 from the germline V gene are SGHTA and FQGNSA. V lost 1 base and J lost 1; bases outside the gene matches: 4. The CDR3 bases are TGTGCCAGCAGCTTAGGACAGGGAGCGTCCTACAATGAGCAGTTCTTC. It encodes CASSLGQGASYNEQFF.

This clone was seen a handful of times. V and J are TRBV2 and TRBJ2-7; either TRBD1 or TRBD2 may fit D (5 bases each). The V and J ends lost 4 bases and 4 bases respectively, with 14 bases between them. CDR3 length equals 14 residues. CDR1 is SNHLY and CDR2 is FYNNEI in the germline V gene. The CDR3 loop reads CASSVQGGGYEQYF. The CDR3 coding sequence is TGTGCCAGCAGTGTCCAGGGTGGGGGTTACGAGCAGTACTTC.

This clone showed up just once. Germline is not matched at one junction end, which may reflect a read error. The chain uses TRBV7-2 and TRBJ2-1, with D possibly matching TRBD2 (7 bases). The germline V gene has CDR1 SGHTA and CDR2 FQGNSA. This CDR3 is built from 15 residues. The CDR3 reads CASSPGHGGYNGQFF. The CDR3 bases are TGTGCCAGCAGCCCGGGACACGGGGGGTACAATGGGCAGTTCTTC.

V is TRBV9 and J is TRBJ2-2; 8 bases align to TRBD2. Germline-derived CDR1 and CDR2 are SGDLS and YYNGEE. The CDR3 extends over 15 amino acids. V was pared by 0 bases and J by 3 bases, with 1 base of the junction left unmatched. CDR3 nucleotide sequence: TGTGCCAGCAGCGTAGCCGGGAGGGACACCGGGGAGCTGTTTTTT. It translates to CASSVAGRDTGELFF. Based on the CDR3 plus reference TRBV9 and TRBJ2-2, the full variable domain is DSGVTQTPKHLITATGQRVTLRCSPRSGDLSVYWYQQSLDQGLQFLIQYYNGEERAKGNILERFSAQQFPDLHSELNLSSLELGDSALYFCASSVAGRDTGELFFGEGSRLTVL.